Included here is one T cell receptor (beta chain) sequence, with context. Its antigen is not known. TCRdb processed the reads anew with MiXCR; each CDR3 protein has one entry. The data show 490,000 or so distinct CDR3 sequences, roughly 10% seen once. These data come from a study of T cell repertoires in cytomegalovirus infection. Across the whole study: Shared public TCR beta signatures pointed to both CMV infection and a matching HLA type.

The ends were cut back, 3 bases at V and 4 bases at J, with 12 bases in the middle. Germline V gene lookup returns CDR1 MDHEN and CDR2 SYDVKM. The CDR3 has 14 amino acids. General study points: Summed public TCR beta family frequency identified CMV carriers bearing the relevant HLA. HLA-C-restricted CMV clonotypes gave the most frequent clonotype in two of eight donors.

The chain recombines TRBV28 with TRBJ1-2; possibly TRBD1 for D (5 bases). This clonotype was obtained from a human donor in good health (CMV status not recorded). Some clones in this sample may be carry-over from other donors' samples. Sequences were obtained from PBMCs. In DNA, the CDR3 is TGTGCCAGCAGTTTCACAGGTCTTCGCTATGGCTACACCTTC. As protein: CASSFTGLRYGYTF.